The sequence of this TCR beta chain was determined in a study of T cells after yellow fever vaccination. This clonotype turned up a few times. Its antigen is undetermined. Points from the study as a whole: When the response was secondary, it was weaker but reached its peak faster, day 5 versus 15.

The V gene lost 8 bases and the J gene lost 2 bases, with 13 bases spanning the gap. The germline V gene has CDR1 LNHDA and CDR2 SQIVND (reference sequence). This CDR3 contains 15 residues. Synthesis of TCR cDNA relied on 5'RACE template switching, which attached a universal primer site and UMIs. TCRdb reanalysed the 5' RACE reads using MiXCR and keeps one entry per CDR3 protein. Of around 310,000 distinct CDR3 sequences listed, 8.7% are singletons. This sequence was found in a man aged 18 to 29 who received the YFV17D yellow fever vaccine. This chain connects TRBV19 to TRBJ2-6, with TRBD1 as a possible D gene (5 bases). This sample comprised PBMCs, obtained on the day of the first yellow fever vaccination. The CDR3 nucleotides are TGTGCCAGTTGGCAGGGTATCGCTGGGGCCAACGTCCTGACTTTC. It yields the protein CASWQGIAGANVLTF.